Following are 23 T cell receptor beta chains from one sample sequenced in a study of blood T cell repertoires in COVID-19. The method was immunoSEQ multiplex PCR; TCRdb's version includes in-frame clones alone and lacks a portion of them. This sample has roughly 56,000 clones; approximately 92% occur once, and the top ten carry 5.5% to 6.5%. Specimen: peripheral blood. Every receptor here comes from a man aged 50-60 years with active COVID-19.

This chain connects TRBV19 to TRBJ1-5; 8 nucleotides align to TRBD1. Germline CDR1 LNHDA, CDR2 SQIVND (reference sequence). CDR3 length: 16 amino acids. Unmatched junction bases numbered 5, after V lost 3 bases and J lost 1 base. The CDR3 reads CASSIPGGLSNQPQHF. DNA of the CDR3: TGTGCCAGTAGTATTCCAGGGGGCCTAAGCAATCAGCCCCAGCATTTT.

The chain carries TRBV19 and TRBJ2-2, with D possibly matching TRBD1 (5 bases). Per the germline V gene, CDR1 is LNHDA and CDR2 is SQIVND (reference sequence). The V gene lost 2 bases and the J gene lost 3 bases, with 10 bases spanning the gap. The CDR3 runs to 15 residues. This CDR3 reads CASSISQGHTGELFF. The CDR3 nucleotides are TGTGCCAGTAGTATAAGCCAGGGCCACACCGGGGAGCTGTTTTTT. Full variable domain (rest looked up from reference TRBV19 and TRBJ2-2): DGGITQSPKYLFRKEGQNVTLSCEQNLNHDAMYWYRQDPGQGLRLIYYSQIVNDFQKGDIAEGYSVSREKKESFPLTVTSAQKNPTAFYLCASSISQGHTGELFFGEGSRLTVL.

The V call is TRBV11-2, the J call TRBJ1-6; possible D gene TRBD1, 5 bases. This CDR3 comprises 14 residues. From germline, CDR1 is SGHAT and CDR2 FQNNGV. V was shortened by 1 base and J by 7 bases, with 8 bases between the two germline ends. The CDR3 loop reads CASSLGQNNSPLHF. CDR3 nucleotides: TGTGCCAGCAGCTTAGGACAGAACAATTCACCCCTCCACTTT.

In its sample, this clone was seen a few times. Additional DNA sequences in this sample encode the identical CDR3. The chain is built from TRBV12-3 or TRBV12-4 and TRBJ1-1; possible D gene TRBD1, 6 bases. The CDR3 contains 12 residues. V dropped 3 bases and J dropped 5 bases, with 7 bases sitting between them. CDR3 in DNA: TGTGCCAGCAGTTTTCAGGGGACTGAAGCTTTCTTT. Amino acid sequence: CASSFQGTEAFF.

A single count supports this clone. CDR3 coding DNA: TGTGCCAGCAGCACAGAGTACAGGGTCTACGAGCAGTACTTC. The encoded protein is CASSTEYRVYEQYF. V and J are TRBV5-5 and TRBJ2-7; D is possibly TRBD1 (6 bases). Trimming stripped 4 bases from V and 3 bases from J, with 14 bases between. This CDR3 comprises 14 residues. CDR1 and CDR2 (germline): SGHKS, YYEKEE (reference sequence).

The genes are TRBV19 and TRBJ1-3; D is possibly TRBD1 (6 bases). This CDR3 contains 14 residues. Trimming removed 6 bases from V and 2 bases from J, with 11 bases in between. Germline V gene sequence: CDR1 LNHDA, CDR2 SQIVND (reference sequence). The CDR3 DNA reads TGTGCCAGTAGGGAGCAGGGGACTGGAAACACCATATATTTT. This encodes CASREQGTGNTIYF.

The chain joins TRBV7-9 to TRBJ2-5; 10 bases line up with TRBD2. Germline V gives CDR1 SEHNR, CDR2 FQNEAQ (reference sequence). The J segment lost 5 bases and the V segment lost 5 bases, leaving 8 bases of the junction unmatched. The CDR3 extends over 15 amino acids. The CDR3 region has the DNA TGTGCCAGCAGCCCAGCGGGAGGGCCTAGGGAGACCCAGTACTTC. Amino acid sequence: CASSPAGGPRETQYF.

By proportion, this clone is medium-sized (0.01 to 0.1%). The chain combines TRBV7-9 with TRBJ2-3, with D possibly matching TRBD2 (7 bases). CDR1 is SEHNR, CDR2 FQNEAQ, per germline (reference sequence). The CDR3 covers 15 residues. Trimming pared 3 bases from V and 5 bases from J, leaving 15 bases between. This chain's CDR3 is CASSFGRGGGDTQYF. The DNA of the CDR3 is TGTGCCAGCAGCTTCGGCCGGGGAGGGGGAGATACGCAGTATTTT.

This chain links TRBV10-2 with TRBJ2-7; maybe TRBD2 (5 bases). With 2 bases removed from V and 3 bases from J, the gap between germline ends came to 5 bases. Germline V lookup: CDR1 WSHSY, CDR2 SAAADI. This CDR3 is built from 12 residues. CDR3 sequence (DNA): TGCGCCAGCAGTGAGGCGGGCTACGAGCAGTACTTC. Protein product: CASSEAGYEQYF.

This chain links TRBV30 with TRBJ1-5, with D possibly being TRBD1 (5 bases). The CDR3 totals 14 residues. Trimming took off 4 bases at V and 4 bases at J, with 14 bases between the two ends. Germline loops: CDR1 GTSNPN, CDR2 SVGIG (reference sequence). The CDR3 reads CAWNNRRGNQPQHF. In DNA, the CDR3 is TGTGCCTGGAACAACCGTCGGGGGAATCAGCCCCAGCATTTT.

The DNA of the CDR3 is TGCGCCAGCAGTGCGGGGTCCCTCAGGCGGGAGGGCCGGTACAATGAGCAGTTCTTC. It translates to CASSAGSLRREGRYNEQFF. The chain recombines TRBV10-1 with TRBJ2-1; 9 positions agree with TRBD2. Germline trimming cut 4 bases from V and 4 bases from J; bases unmatched to any gene: 17. Germline CDR1 is WNHNN and CDR2 is SYGVQD (reference sequence). The length of the CDR3 is 19 residues.

The rearrangement uses TRBV5-1 and TRBJ1-4; possible D gene TRBD1, 6 bases. CDR1 is SGHRS and CDR2 is YFSETQ in the germline V gene. V was clipped by 4 bases and J by 0 bases, with 13 bases between them. This CDR3 spans 16 amino acids. CDR3 DNA sequence: TGCGCCAGCAGCCTGAGACAGGCTTCAACTAATGAAAAACTGTTTTTT. It yields the protein CASSLRQASTNEKLFF.

This clone was recorded only once. The chain is built from TRBV27 and TRBJ1-1, with D possibly matching TRBD1 (5 bases). CDR3 size: 13 residues. CDR1 is MNHEY and CDR2 is SMNVEV in the germline V gene (reference sequence). Trimming removed 6 bases from V and 1 base from J, with 9 bases in between. For the CDR3, the DNA is TGTGCCAGCAGGCCCCAGGGGAACACTGAAGCTTTCTTT. Its protein is CASRPQGNTEAFF.

The rearrangement uses TRBV5-1 and TRBJ2-1; possibly TRBD1 for D (6 bases). The CDR3 contains 15 residues. Germline V CDR1 and CDR2: SGHRS, YFSETQ. V dropped 4 bases and J dropped 0 bases, with 11 bases sitting between them. CDR3 sequence: CASSPGQPSYNEQFF. CDR3 sequence (DNA): TGCGCCAGCAGCCCAGGACAGCCCTCCTACAATGAGCAGTTCTTC.

The chain employs TRBV2 and TRBJ2-1, with D perhaps matching TRBD2 (5 bases). The ends were cut back, 1 base at V and 3 bases at J, with 10 bases in the middle. The CDR3 runs to 15 residues. Germline CDR1 reads SNHLY; CDR2 reads FYNNEI. This CDR3 reads CASSEGEGFYNEQFF. As DNA, the CDR3 is TGTGCCAGCAGTGAAGGCGAGGGTTTCTACAATGAGCAGTTCTTC.

This rearrangement joins TRBV5-4 to TRBJ2-5; TRBD2 aligns across 7 bases. The CDR3 runs to 14 residues. V dropped 3 bases and J dropped 3; count of bases not matched to a gene: 5. Germline V gene sequence: CDR1 SGHNT, CDR2 YYREEE (reference sequence). The CDR3 coding sequence is TGTGCCAGCAGCTCGGGACTACCTAAAGAGACCCAGTACTTC. It is translated as CASSSGLPKETQYF.

This chain joins TRBV13 and TRBJ2-1; 7 positions match TRBD1. The CDR3 spans 14 residues. CDR1 PRHDT and CDR2 FYEKMQ come from the germline V gene (reference sequence). Trimming took 3 bases from V and 7 from J; bases not matched to a gene: 6. The CDR3, as DNA: TGTGCCAGCAGCTTTAAGGGGGCATGGAATGAGCAGTTCTTC. This encodes CASSFKGAWNEQFF. The full variable domain, its missing parts supplied by reference TRBV13 and TRBJ2-1, is AAGVIQSPRHLIKEKRETATLKCYPIPRHDTVYWYQQGPGQDPQFLISFYEKMQSDKGSIPDRFSAQQFSDYHSELNMSSLELGDSALYFCASSFKGAWNEQFFGPGTRLTVL.

The chain joins TRBV6-4 to TRBJ2-7, with a tentative D call TRBD1 (6 bases). The germline V and J ends were trimmed by 8 bases and 2 bases, with 16 bases remaining between them. The CDR3 has 14 amino acids. The germline V gene encodes CDR1 MRHNA and CDR2 SNTAGT. The CDR3 DNA reads TGTGCCAGCCCGAGGGGGTTTGCCCCCTACGAGCAGTACTTC. Residues: CASPRGFAPYEQYF.

V and J are TRBV7-9 and TRBJ2-7; a weak D match, TRBD2 (5 bases). In germline, CDR1 is SEHNR, CDR2 FQNEAQ (reference sequence). Between the trimmed V and J ends, which lost 7 bases and 5 bases, there was a span of 21 bases. The CDR3 covers 15 residues. CDR3 DNA: TGTGCCAGCACGAGAGGGCTGGGTCCTGGGGACGAGCAGTACTTC. Protein: CASTRGLGPGDEQYF.

The chain employs TRBV12-3 or TRBV12-4 and TRBJ1-1; the D is unclear. V lost 6 bases and J lost 6, with 11 bases in between. This CDR3 has 12 residues. The CDR3 sequence: CASSTLSSEAFF. The CDR3 nucleotides read TGTGCCAGCAGCACGCTAAGCTCTGAAGCTTTCTTT.

J is TRBJ2-1 and V is TRBV5-6; weak D call: TRBD2 (6 bases). Germline V gene sequence: CDR1 SGHDT, CDR2 YYEEEE. The V and J ends lost 4 bases and 5 bases respectively, with 10 bases between them. CDR3 length: 13 amino acids. CDR3: CASSGGTDNEQFF. The CDR3 bases are TGTGCCAGCAGCGGAGGGACCGACAATGAGCAGTTCTTC.

The J gene is TRBJ2-7, the V gene TRBV19; 8 bases map to TRBD1. V shed 5 bases, J shed 5 bases, and the junction held 11 bases outside the gene matches. The CDR3 has 15 residues. Germline CDR1 reads LNHDA; CDR2 reads SQIVND (reference sequence). The CDR3 loop is CASSLTTGGMHEQYF. For the CDR3, the DNA is TGTGCCAGTAGTCTAACAACAGGGGGTATGCACGAGCAGTACTTC.

This sequence joins TRBV4-2 and TRBJ1-1; D might be TRBD1 (6 bases). V was pared by 3 bases and J by 1 base, with 15 bases between. This CDR3 has 16 amino acids. Per germline, CDR1 LGHNA and CDR2 YNFKEQ. The CDR3 DNA follows: TGTGCCAGCAGCCAGATACAGGGCCAAACGAACACTGAAGCTTTCTTT. Translation gives CASSQIQGQTNTEAFF.